A selection of T cell receptor beta chains follows, all from one sample in a study of T cells after yellow fever vaccination. TCRdb passed the 5' RACE reads through MiXCR, listing each CDR3 protein once. This table holds 68,000 or so distinct CDR3 sequences, about 7% found once. Sequenced material: CD8+ T cells sorted from PBMCs, taken 15 days after the yellow fever booster vaccination. The receptors were sampled from a man aged 30 to 45 who received the YFV17D yellow fever vaccine. CDR3s include the opening cysteine and the closing phenylalanine or tryptophan. The order of the fields is V gene, D gene, J gene, clone size, CDR3 protein, CDR3 DNA. The D gene is left open where the match is weak. Clone size appears in some rows only: once, few, many, or a class for an expanded clone.

TRBV29-1,-,TRBJ1-5,many,CSVEGSVPQPQHF,TGCAGCGTTGAAGGCAGTGTACCGCAGCCCCAGCATTTT
TRBV6-5,-,TRBJ2-3,many,CATNSGTDTQYF,TGTGCCACGAACAGCGGAACAGATACGCAGTATTTT
TRBV7-9,TRBD2,TRBJ2-7,few,CASGMGGGSYEQYF,TGTGCCAGCGGTATGGGGGGGGGGTCCTACGAGCAGTACTTC
TRBV6-2/TRBV6-3,-,TRBJ2-2,many,CASSYSIDGTGELFF,TGTGCCAGCAGTTACTCGATAGATGGCACCGGGGAGCTGTTTTTT
TRBV6-1,-,TRBJ2-7,many,CASSELGSVYEQYF,TGTGCCAGCAGTGAACTAGGCAGTGTCTACGAGCAGTACTTC
TRBV14,-,TRBJ1-3,few,CASSQEILYIGNTIYF,TGTGCCAGCAGCCAAGAAATTCTATACATTGGAAACACCATATATTTT
TRBV25-1,-,TRBJ2-7,many,CASSDKRDLYEQYF,TGTGCCAGCAGTGATAAAAGGGACCTATACGAGCAGTACTTC
TRBV6-6,-,TRBJ2-3,many,CASNDFTRRGGEGTQYF,TGTGCCAGCAACGACTTTACGAGGCGCGGCGGCGAGGGTACGCAGTATTTT
TRBV9,TRBD1,TRBJ2-1,many,CASSNQQGLVGNEQFF,TGTGCCAGCAGCAACCAACAGGGGCTGGTAGGTAATGAGCAGTTCTTC
TRBV18,-,TRBJ2-7,many,CASSDLAGEYEQYF,TGTGCCAGCTCAGACCTAGCTGGCGAGTACGAGCAGTACTTC
TRBV6-1,TRBD2,TRBJ2-1,many,CASGLAGEHEQFF,TGTGCCAGCGGACTAGCGGGAGAGCATGAGCAGTTCTTC
TRBV30,TRBD2,TRBJ2-3,many,CAWSVKSSGRTDTQYF,TGTGCCTGGAGTGTTAAGTCTAGCGGGAGGACAGATACGCAGTATTTT
TRBV15,-,TRBJ1-2,few,CATSGGPGLNGYTF,TGTGCCACCTCGGGCGGGCCCGGTTTAAATGGCTACACCTTC
TRBV20-1,TRBD1,TRBJ2-1,-,CGGQGVDEQFF,TGCGGGGGACAGGGGGTTGATGAGCAGTTCTTC
TRBV6-5,-,TRBJ2-1,medium-sized,CASSYGRVDEQFF,TGTGCCAGCAGTTACGGCAGGGTCGATGAGCAGTTCTTC
TRBV15,-,TRBJ2-7,-,CATSPRWTYEQYF,TGTGCCACCAGCCCTCGCTGGACCTACGAGCAGTACTTC
TRBV12-3/TRBV12-4,TRBD1,TRBJ2-5,many,CASSLGTGTQETQYF,TGTGCCAGCAGTTTGGGGACAGGGACCCAAGAGACCCAGTACTTC
TRBV28,TRBD1,TRBJ2-7,many,CASSTQQGAHLISSYEQYF,TGTGCCAGCAGCACGCAACAGGGGGCCCACCTAATCAGCTCCTACGAGCAGTACTTC
TRBV12-3/TRBV12-4,-,TRBJ2-2,many,CASSFGQGLGELFF,TGTGCCAGCAGTTTCGGCCAGGGACTCGGGGAGCTGTTTTTT
TRBV2,-,TRBJ2-7,many,CASSGVRTYEQYF,TGTGCCAGCAGTGGTGTCAGAACCTACGAGCAGTACTTC
TRBV19,-,TRBJ2-7,-,CASSIDTFLSYEQYF,TGTGCCAGTAGTATCGACACCTTCCTTTCCTACGAGCAGTACTTC
TRBV29-1,-,TRBJ2-3,many,CSVEEDGDSTDTQYF,TGCAGCGTTGAAGAGGACGGGGACAGCACAGATACGCAGTATTTT
TRBV18,-,TRBJ2-1,many,CASSPTVMDDQRAVRFF,TGTGCCAGCTCACCAACCGTCATGGACGACCAACGGGCCGTACGGTTCTTC
TRBV4-3,TRBD2,TRBJ2-1,-,CASSQDLAGAYNEQFF,TGCGCCAGCAGCCAAGATCTTGCGGGAGCCTACAATGAGCAGTTCTTC
TRBV29-1,TRBD2,TRBJ2-7,many,CSARGTSGGYEQYF,TGCAGCGCCCGCGGGACTAGCGGAGGGTACGAGCAGTACTTC
TRBV6-6,-,TRBJ1-1,many,CASSGALTEAFF,TGTGCCAGCTCGGGGGCCCTCACTGAAGCTTTCTTT
TRBV20-1,TRBD2,TRBJ2-7,many,CSARDGLAGAEQYF,TGCAGTGCTAGAGATGGACTAGCGGGAGCCGAGCAGTACTTC
TRBV20-1,TRBD2,TRBJ2-3,many,CSARVYTGGPGPIDTQYF,TGCAGTGCTAGAGTGTATACGGGAGGGCCCGGTCCCATAGATACGCAGTATTTT
TRBV20-1,-,TRBJ2-3,many,CSASDYRGTDTQYF,TGCAGTGCTAGCGATTACCGGGGAACAGATACGCAGTATTTT
TRBV20-1,TRBD2,TRBJ2-3,many,CSATSVAGATTDTQYF,TGCAGTGCAACTTCCGTAGCGGGGGCGACCACAGATACGCAGTATTTT
TRBV7-2,-,TRBJ2-1,many,CASSLIGSYGEQFF,TGTGCCAGCAGCTTAATTGGGAGTTACGGTGAGCAGTTCTTC